These 31 T cell receptor beta chains came from one sample sequenced in a study of cytomegalovirus exposure and HLA in healthy donors. Primers for the PCR totalled 60 Vbeta and 13 Jbeta. TCRdb's copy holds only in-frame clones and misses some; the assay was immunoSEQ multiplex PCR. The sample includes 150,000 to 200,000 clones, about 83% of them seen just once. The material sequenced was PBMCs. The receptors come from a woman aged 25 to 45 in good health and CMV-seropositive.

About this clone itself: One junction end disagrees with the germline gene, perhaps due to a read error. The genes are TRBV27 and TRBJ2-3, with 9 bases aligning to TRBD2. Germline loops: CDR1 MNHEY, CDR2 SMNVEV (reference sequence). This CDR3 spans 17 amino acids. The CDR3 DNA reads TGTGCCAGCAGCTTATTCCCTAGACTAGCGGAAACAGATACGCAGTATTTT. Encoded protein: CASSLFPRLAETDTQYF.

This clone has a single count. V and J are TRBV11-3 and TRBJ2-5, with D perhaps TRBD1 (5 bases). This CDR3 has 13 amino acids. The V gene's germline CDR1 is SGHNT and CDR2 YENEEA. V was shortened by 4 bases and J by 5 bases, with 11 bases between the two germline ends. The CDR3 DNA reads TGTGCCAGCAGCTCCCATGGGGCGGAGACCCAGTACTTC. Translating gives CASSSHGAETQYF.

This chain links TRBV6-1 with TRBJ1-3; maybe TRBD1 (5 bases). Germline V CDR1 and CDR2: MNHNS, SASEGT. Trimming took off 7 bases at V and 0 bases at J, with 7 bases between the two ends. CDR3 length equals 13 residues. CDR3 region: CASTGGSGNTIYF. The CDR3 DNA follows: TGTGCCAGCACCGGGGGCTCTGGAAACACCATATATTTT.

This chain connects TRBV5-3 to TRBJ1-5, with D possibly matching TRBD1 (5 bases). TRBV5-3 counts as an open reading frame of uncertain function. This CDR3 is built from 17 residues. V was shortened by 0 bases and J by 2 bases, with 15 bases between the two germline ends. The CDR3 here is CARSLAGRWGGNQPQHF. Written as DNA, the CDR3 is TGTGCCAGAAGCTTGGCCGGTAGGTGGGGCGGCAATCAGCCCCAGCATTTT.

The chain joins TRBV6-6 to TRBJ2-7, with TRBD1 as a possible D gene (6 bases). The germline gives CDR1 MNHNY, CDR2 SVGAGI (reference sequence). The CDR3 totals 13 residues. Trimming removed 5 bases at V and 2 bases at J, with 10 bases between. The CDR3 here is CASSPTGTYEQYF. CDR3 nucleotide sequence: TGTGCCAGCAGTCCAACAGGGACCTACGAGCAGTACTTC.

This clone is a singleton in its sample. The sample contains more than one DNA sequence encoding this CDR3. The chain couples TRBV5-6 to TRBJ1-5, with D possibly TRBD1 on 5 matching bases. The V end lost 0 bases, the J end lost 3 bases, and 10 bases lay between the germline ends. There are 15 residues in the CDR3. Per germline, CDR1 SGHDT and CDR2 YYEEEE. The CDR3 DNA is TGTGCCAGCAGCTTGGTTGGGACTATCAATCAGCCCCAGCATTTT. It codes for CASSLVGTINQPQHF. The whole variable domain, filled in from reference TRBV5-6 and TRBJ1-5, reads DAGVTQSPTHLIKTRGQQVTLRCSPKSGHDTVSWYQQALGQGPQFIFQYYEEEERQRGNFPDRFSGHQFPNYSSELNVNALLLGDSALYLCASSLVGTINQPQHFGDGTRLSIL.

This chain uses TRBV5-6 with TRBJ1-6; no firm D call. Deletions cut 0 bases from V and 8 bases from J, with 9 bases between. In germline, CDR1 is SGHDT, CDR2 YYEEEE. CDR3 length: 14 amino acids. The CDR3 sequence: CASSLDGVDSPLHF. The DNA of the CDR3 is TGTGCCAGCAGCTTGGACGGGGTCGATTCACCCCTCCACTTT.

The chain carries TRBV9 and TRBJ1-3, with D unresolved. The CDR3 loop spans 17 amino acids. The V end was cut by 0 bases, the J end by 8 bases, with 21 bases between. The V gene's germline CDR1 is SGDLS and CDR2 YYNGEE. The CDR3 sequence: CASSVVPADFSGDTIYF. The CDR3 DNA follows: TGTGCCAGCAGCGTAGTCCCCGCGGACTTTTCCGGGGACACCATATATTTT.

This chain joins TRBV2 and TRBJ1-1; D unclear. Germline V gene data show CDR1 as SNHLY and CDR2 as FYNNEI. Between the trimmed V and J ends, which lost 4 bases and 0 bases, there was a span of 6 bases. This CDR3 has 13 amino acids. This CDR3 is CASSGHLNTEAFF. In DNA form, the CDR3 reads TGTGCCAGCAGTGGACACTTGAACACTGAAGCTTTCTTT.

The chain recombines TRBV7-9 with TRBJ2-3, with 7 nucleotides matching TRBD2. Trimming cost V 3 bases and J 2 bases; bases outside gene matches: 2. Looked up from germline, CDR1 is SEHNR and CDR2 is FQNEAQ (reference sequence). The CDR3 loop spans 14 amino acids. CDR3 bases: TGTGCCAGCAGCTTTGGGGGGGACACAGATACGCAGTATTTT. Translating it yields CASSFGGDTDTQYF.

The chain carries TRBV5-4 and TRBJ2-7; 8 bases are a match to TRBD2. The CDR3 runs to 14 residues. Germline assignment: CDR1 SGHNT and CDR2 YYREEE (reference sequence). The J segment lost 3 bases and the V segment lost 3 bases, leaving 5 bases of the junction unmatched. The CDR3 region has the DNA TGTGCCAGCAGCTCCGCAGCGGGGGACTACGAGCAGTACTTC. Its translation is CASSSAAGDYEQYF.

The chain combines TRBV21-1 with TRBJ2-5; no check of the table's D call, TRBD2, against the DNA was made. TRBV21-1 is termed a pseudogene. This CDR3 spans 15 amino acids. The CDR3 reads CASSKVGDPRETQYF. The CDR3 DNA sequence: TGTGCCAGCAGCAAAGTCGGAGACCCGAGGGAGACCCAGTACTTC.

The chain carries TRBV28 and TRBJ2-6; D is undetermined. V was pared by 8 bases and J by 1 base, with 9 bases between. This CDR3 has 14 residues. Germline V lookup: CDR1 MDHEN, CDR2 SYDVKM. CDR3 in amino acids: CASQDSSGANVLTF. The CDR3 coding sequence is TGTGCCAGCCAAGACTCTTCTGGGGCCAACGTCCTGACTTTC.

This chain uses TRBV7-9 with TRBJ2-7, with unresolved D. Trimming left V 5 bases short and J 3 bases short, with 14 bases between. This CDR3 comprises 14 residues. Germline V gene sequence: CDR1 SEHNR, CDR2 FQNEAQ (reference sequence). CDR3 nucleotides: TGTGCCAGCAGCCCCCACTTGCCCGGCTACGAGCAGTACTTC. Its protein product is CASSPHLPGYEQYF.

This clone has more than one count but fewer than ten. The chain carries TRBV5-6 and TRBJ1-5; TRBD1 matches at 7 bases. Germline V gene sequence: CDR1 SGHDT, CDR2 YYEEEE. Trimming at V came to 0 bases and at J to 11 bases, leaving 8 bases not matched to a gene. The CDR3 loop spans 14 amino acids. CDR3 nucleotide sequence: TGTGCCAGCAGCTTGGGACAGGGACTTAGGTCCCAGCATTTT. Translating gives CASSLGQGLRSQHF.

The gene calls are TRBV5-4 and TRBJ2-7, with 8 bases identical to TRBD2. This CDR3 contains 14 residues. Losses at the gene ends were 1 base for V and 3 bases for J; bases not matched to a gene: 3. Germline CDR1 SGHNT, CDR2 YYREEE (reference sequence). The CDR3 bases are TGTGCCAGCAGCTTGCCAAGCGGGAGCTACGAGCAGTACTTC. Translating gives CASSLPSGSYEQYF.

This rearrangement joins TRBV5-4 to TRBJ1-1; TRBD1 matches 8 bases. V lost 1 base to trimming and J lost 1 base; unmatched junction nucleotides: 0. Germline CDR1 is SGHNT and CDR2 is YYREEE (reference sequence). The CDR3 spans 14 residues. CDR3 in DNA: TGTGCCAGCAGCTTGCAGGGGGCGAACACTGAAGCTTTCTTT. Translating it yields CASSLQGANTEAFF.

V usage is TRBV5-6 and J usage is TRBJ2-7; TRBD1 matches at 9 bases. Germline V gene lookup returns CDR1 SGHDT and CDR2 YYEEEE. V gave up 0 bases and J gave up 3 bases; unmatched junction bases: 4. The CDR3 contains 15 residues. CDR3 residues: CASSLGGTGIYEQYF. Here the CDR3 DNA reads TGTGCCAGCAGCTTGGGGGGGACAGGGATCTACGAGCAGTACTTC.

This chain links TRBV28 with TRBJ2-5, with 8 positions matching TRBD2. V was pared by 6 bases and J by 2 bases, with 5 bases of the junction left unmatched. The CDR3 has 14 residues. Per germline, CDR1 MDHEN and CDR2 SYDVKM. The CDR3 DNA is TGTGCCAGCAGGGAGACTAGCGCTCAAGAGACCCAGTACTTC. Its protein is CASRETSAQETQYF.

This chain connects TRBV6-4 to TRBJ1-6; D is ambiguous. The V and J ends lost 5 bases and 8 bases respectively, with 10 bases between them. The germline CDR1 and CDR2 sequences are MRHNA and SNTAGT. The CDR3 has 13 amino acids. CDR3 in DNA: TGTGCCAGCAGTCTAACAGCCTATTCACCCCTCCACTTT. It encodes CASSLTAYSPLHF.

The chain couples TRBV7-9 to TRBJ2-1; 11 bases fit TRBD2. The germline V gene has CDR1 SEHNR and CDR2 FQNEAQ (reference sequence). The CDR3 extends over 14 amino acids. This CDR3 is CAGGTSGTHNEQFF. The CDR3 coding sequence is TGTGCGGGCGGGACTAGCGGTACACACAATGAGCAGTTCTTC.

The rearrangement links TRBV7-6 to TRBJ1-2, with 10 bases identical to TRBD1. J lost 6 bases, V lost 4 bases, and 11 bases had no gene match. Germline values: CDR1 SGHVS, CDR2 FNYEAQ. The CDR3 is 16 residues long. CDR3 in DNA: TGTGCCAGCAGCTGGGGGACAGGGGTTACCGCGAATGGCTACACCTTC. Translated: CASSWGTGVTANGYTF.

The CDR3 region is CASRTGAAGNTEAFF. For the CDR3, the DNA is TGTGCCAGCAGAACGGGAGCAGCCGGGAACACTGAAGCTTTCTTT. The rearrangement links TRBV6-5 to TRBJ1-1; D call uncertain. The V gene's germline CDR1 is MNHEY and CDR2 SVGAGI. Trimming removed 6 bases at V and 1 base at J, with 15 bases between. This CDR3 has 15 amino acids.

This chain uses TRBV11-2 with TRBJ2-1, with D possibly matching TRBD2 (5 bases). This CDR3 contains 19 residues. Germline CDR1 is SGHAT and CDR2 is FQNNGV. Trimming stripped 0 bases from V and 3 bases from J, with 21 bases between. This CDR3 is CASSLDRGVGSYYYNEQFF. The CDR3 DNA reads TGTGCCAGCAGCTTAGATCGGGGTGTTGGCAGCTACTACTACAATGAGCAGTTCTTC. The variable domain in full, with the rest retrieved from reference TRBV11-2 and TRBJ2-1, is EAGVAQSPRYKIIEKRQSVAFWCNPISGHATLYWYQQILGQGPKLLIQFQNNGVVDDSQLPKDRFSAERLKGVDSTLKIQPAKLEDSAVYLCASSLDRGVGSYYYNEQFFGPGTRLTVL.

This clone was recorded a few times. The chain combines TRBV7-9 with TRBJ1-1; TRBD1 aligns across 7 bases. This CDR3 region has 16 residues. V shed 5 bases and J 5 bases; nucleotides not matched to a gene: 14. Germline CDR1 reads SEHNR; CDR2 reads FQNEAQ (reference sequence). The CDR3 loop reads CASSPLPRTGRTEAFF. The CDR3, as DNA: TGTGCCAGCAGCCCACTGCCCAGGACAGGACGTACTGAAGCTTTCTTT.

This chain links TRBV5-6 with TRBJ2-5; D possibly corresponds to TRBD2 (6 bases). The tail of the sequence fits TRBJ2-7 better, so the J call may be wrong. The CDR3 covers 16 residues. The germline gives CDR1 SGHDT, CDR2 YYEEEE. Written as DNA, the CDR3 is TGTGCCAGCAGCTTGGTCCTGGGAGGAGGTTCCTACGAGCAGTACTTC. It yields the protein CASSLVLGGGSYEQYF.

This chain uses TRBV10-3 with TRBJ2-1; no clear D. Trimming stripped 3 bases from V and 5 bases from J, with 8 bases between. The germline V gene encodes CDR1 ENHRY and CDR2 SYGVKD. This CDR3 contains 13 residues. Written as DNA, the CDR3 is TGTGCCATCAGTGATTCTAGAAACAATGAGCAGTTCTTC. It encodes CAISDSRNNEQFF.

This clone has a handful of counts. This sequence joins TRBV27 and TRBJ1-5; 7 positions match TRBD1. The CDR3 totals 15 residues. CDR1 is MNHEY and CDR2 is SMNVEV in the germline V gene (reference sequence). Germline trimming cut 4 bases from V and 6 bases from J; bases unmatched to any gene: 9. The CDR3 loop is CASSSRQGTSQPQHF. In nucleotides, the CDR3 is TGTGCCAGCAGTTCCCGACAGGGTACAAGTCAGCCCCAGCATTTT.

V is TRBV6-5 and J is TRBJ1-1, with 10 bases fitting TRBD1. The V segment lost 0 bases and the J segment 1 base; nucleotides outside the gene matches: 2. Germline CDR1 and CDR2: MNHEY and SVGAGI. This CDR3 comprises 16 residues. The CDR3 DNA follows: TGTGCCAGCAGTTACTCGGGACAGGGGTGGAACACTGAAGCTTTCTTT. Translated: CASSYSGQGWNTEAFF.

About this clone: Compared with germline, one end of the junction differs, possibly owing to a read error. The rearrangement links TRBV19 to TRBJ1-6; a possible D gene is TRBD1 (6 bases). The germline CDR1 and CDR2 sequences are LNHDA and SQIVND (reference sequence). The CDR3 loop spans 13 amino acids. The CDR3 loop is CTSRQARDSPLHF. CDR3 coding DNA: TGTACCAGTCGACAGGCGCGCGATTCACCCCTCCACTTT. The whole variable domain, filled in from reference TRBV19 and TRBJ1-6, reads DGGITQSPKYLFRKEGQNVTLSCEQNLNHDAMYWYRQDPGQGLRLIYYSQIVNDFQKGDIAEGYSVSREKKESFPLTVTSAQKNPTAFYLCTSRQARDSPLHFGNGTRLTVT.

This rearrangement joins TRBV19 to TRBJ1-5, with a possible D match to TRBD1 (5 bases). The CDR3 is 14 residues long. The germline V gene encodes CDR1 LNHDA and CDR2 SQIVND (reference sequence). Trimming took 6 bases from V and 6 from J, leaving 15 bases between them. For the CDR3, the DNA is TGTGCCAGTAGGCAGCCAGGGCAGGGTCAGCCCCAGCATTTT. As protein: CASRQPGQGQPQHF.